This T cell receptor (beta chain) emerged from a study of vaccination effects on CD4 cells after COVID-19 (dated by TCRdb to 2022 to 2024). About the full investigation: The ViraFEST assay stimulated PBMC with viral peptide pools and then used TCR sequencing to identify antigen-specific CD4+ T cell clonotypes by expansion. In the study, cultures from other donors were sequenced using the Oncomine TCR Beta short-read assay on an Illumina iSeq 100. SARS-CoV-2 spike-specific CD4+ TCR repertoires were compared before and after mRNA vaccination in COVID-19 convalescent patients and in infection-naive vaccine recipients. Fewer than 2.5 million PBMC per well were cultured in IMDM with 5% human AB serum, 10 IU/ml IL-2 and gentamicin, plus 10 ug/ml peptides. Altogether, roughly 10 COVID-19 convalescent patients and a handful of SARS-CoV-2-naive healthy vaccine recipients made up the full study. Post-vaccine samples across the study were collected a median of 72 days after the second dose, with a range of 14 to 241.

For this clone: The antigen this receptor binds is unknown. No qualities accompany the bases; no much larger clone lies one base away.

Here is what the overall study found, with its caveats: Marked clonal contraction was observed in both infection-induced and vaccine-induced clones at late post-vaccination timepoints, consistent with waning T cell responses. In healthy vaccine recipients, vaccine-induced clones were almost all SARS-CoV-2 mono-reactive, with only 1 of 255 cross-reactive with common cold coronaviruses. The study was limited by a small number of convalescent patients, and early post-infection timepoints were lacking.

The protocol used for the library was the immunoSEQ multiplex PCR assay. TCR beta CDR3 sequencing was performed on DNA from the cultured, isolated CD4+ T cells. The study's own analysis went as follows. Non-productive TCR sequences were removed, reads were trimmed to the CDR3 region, and CDR3s of at least 7 amino acids were retained. Antigen-specific clonotypes were identified using the MANAFEST web app by comparison of expansion in peptide wells against reference cultures. To be called positive, a clone needed expansion at FDR<0.05 compared with the reference and with all other wells, an odds ratio greater than 5, and a frequency greater than 0.1% in two replicate wells. Clonotypes significantly expanded in SARS-CoV-2 spike wells and in at least one common cold coronavirus spike condition were defined as cross-reactive. Levenshtein distance calculated with the stringdist R package was used to assess CDR3 similarity, and unrooted trees were constructed with ape in R 3.6.1. Not all clones reach the TCRdb copy of this immuneACCESS table, which keeps in-frame sequences only. Checked studies attribute under half of the gap to unresolved V genes and leave the rest unexplained. The V and J calls and clone size are taken from that table; D and trimming were inferred from the DNA. The sample yields about 40,000 clones; approximately 70% were counted once. The ten most abundant clones make up 6.5% to 8.5% of the sample.

After about 9 days of culture, CD4+ T cells were isolated with the EasySep CD4+ T cell isolation kit. Participants received two doses of either the BNT162b2 or the mRNA-1273 mRNA SARS-CoV-2 vaccine. Healthy vaccine recipients had no prior SARS-CoV-2 infection, confirmed by negative nucleocapsid antibodies before and after vaccination. Half of the culture medium was replaced with fresh IL-2-containing medium on days 3 and 7. Unless noted otherwise, every peptide stimulation condition was cultured in triplicate wells. Using Ficoll-Paque Plus gradient centrifugation, PBMC were separated from whole blood and then either used fresh or cryopreserved at -140C. The QIAamp micro DNA kit was used to extract genomic DNA from the cultured CD4+ T cells. This TCR was sampled from a human donor who received a COVID-19 vaccine. The starting material was CD4+ T cells from PBMCs cultured without peptide, obtained after COVID-19 vaccination.

The DNA reads as follows: TGCGCCAGCAATTCCGGGCGGGATACGCAGTATTTT. This encodes CASNSGRDTQYF. The chain uses TRBV5-1 and TRBJ2-3; no D gene call is confident. Deletion took 6 bases off V and 6 bases off J, with a span of 11 bases between the germline ends. From its cysteine to its phenylalanine, the CDR3 spans 12 amino acids. The DNA shown is the 36-base CDR3, in frame from base 1. The germline V gene yields SGHRS for CDR1 and YFSETQ for CDR2.